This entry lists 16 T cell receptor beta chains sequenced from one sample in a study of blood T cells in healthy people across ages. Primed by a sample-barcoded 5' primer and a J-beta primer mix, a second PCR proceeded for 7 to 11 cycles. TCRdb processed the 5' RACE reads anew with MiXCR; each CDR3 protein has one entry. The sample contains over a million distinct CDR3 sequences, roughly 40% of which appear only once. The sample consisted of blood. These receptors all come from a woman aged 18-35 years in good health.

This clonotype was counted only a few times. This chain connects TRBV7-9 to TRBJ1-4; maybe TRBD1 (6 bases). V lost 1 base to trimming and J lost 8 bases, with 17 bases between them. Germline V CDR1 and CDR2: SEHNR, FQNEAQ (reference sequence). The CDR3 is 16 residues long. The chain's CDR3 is CASSLVLTGMREKLFF. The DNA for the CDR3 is TGTGCCAGCAGCTTAGTACTTACAGGGATGCGGGAAAAACTGTTTTTT.

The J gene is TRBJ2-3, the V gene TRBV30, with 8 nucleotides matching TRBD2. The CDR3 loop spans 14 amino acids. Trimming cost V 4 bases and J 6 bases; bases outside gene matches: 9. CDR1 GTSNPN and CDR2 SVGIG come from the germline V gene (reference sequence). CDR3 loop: CAWTKAGVRDTQYF. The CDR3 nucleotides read TGTGCCTGGACGAAAGCGGGAGTGAGGGATACGCAGTATTTT.

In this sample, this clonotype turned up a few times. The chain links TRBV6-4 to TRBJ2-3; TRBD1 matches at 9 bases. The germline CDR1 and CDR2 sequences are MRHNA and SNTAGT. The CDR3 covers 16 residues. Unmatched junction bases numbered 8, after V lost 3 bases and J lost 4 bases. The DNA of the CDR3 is TGTGCCAGCAGTGAGAACAGGGGGCTTCCTTCAGATACGCAGTATTTT. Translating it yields CASSENRGLPSDTQYF.

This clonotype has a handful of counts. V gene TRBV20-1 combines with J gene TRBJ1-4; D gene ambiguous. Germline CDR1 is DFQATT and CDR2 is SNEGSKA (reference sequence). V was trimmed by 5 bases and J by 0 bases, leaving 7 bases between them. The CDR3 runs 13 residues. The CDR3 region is CSAPYATNEKLFF. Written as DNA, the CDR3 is TGCAGTGCTCCCTATGCAACTAATGAAAAACTGTTTTTT.

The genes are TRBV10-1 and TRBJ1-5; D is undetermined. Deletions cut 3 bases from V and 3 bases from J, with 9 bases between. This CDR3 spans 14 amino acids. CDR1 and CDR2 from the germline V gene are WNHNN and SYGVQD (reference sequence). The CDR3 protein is CASSDAGYNQPQHF. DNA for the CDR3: TGCGCCAGCAGTGATGCGGGGTACAATCAGCCCCAGCATTTT.

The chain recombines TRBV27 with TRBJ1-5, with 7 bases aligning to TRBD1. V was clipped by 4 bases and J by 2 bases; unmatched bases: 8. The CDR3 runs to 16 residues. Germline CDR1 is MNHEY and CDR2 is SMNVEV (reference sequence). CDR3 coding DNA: TGTGCCAGCAGTTCCCGATTTGGACAGGGCAATCAGCCCCAGCATTTT. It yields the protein CASSSRFGQGNQPQHF.

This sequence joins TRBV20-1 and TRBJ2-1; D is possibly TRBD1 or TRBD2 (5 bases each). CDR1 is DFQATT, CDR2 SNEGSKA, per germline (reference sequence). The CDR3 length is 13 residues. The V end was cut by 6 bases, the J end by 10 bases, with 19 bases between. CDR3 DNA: TGCAGTGCCCCCGGGACCAGCAGATGGGAGCAGTTCTTC. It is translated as CSAPGTSRWEQFF.

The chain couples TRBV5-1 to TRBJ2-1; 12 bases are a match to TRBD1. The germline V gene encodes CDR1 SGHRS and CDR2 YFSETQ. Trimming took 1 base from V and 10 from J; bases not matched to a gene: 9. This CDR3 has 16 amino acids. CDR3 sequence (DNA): TGCGCCAGCAGCTTGTACACGGGACAGGGGGCGTTGGAGCAGTTCTTC. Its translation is CASSLYTGQGALEQFF.

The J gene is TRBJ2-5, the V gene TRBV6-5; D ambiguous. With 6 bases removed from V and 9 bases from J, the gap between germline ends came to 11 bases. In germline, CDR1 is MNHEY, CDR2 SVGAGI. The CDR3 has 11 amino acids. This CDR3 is CASSLLGAQYF. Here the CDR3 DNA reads TGTGCCAGCAGCCTGCTAGGCGCCCAGTACTTC.

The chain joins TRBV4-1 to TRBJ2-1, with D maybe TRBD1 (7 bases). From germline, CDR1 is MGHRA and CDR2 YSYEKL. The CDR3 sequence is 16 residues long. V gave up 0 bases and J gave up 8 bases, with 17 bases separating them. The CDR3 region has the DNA TGCGCCAGCAGCCAAGACTGGTCAGGGGGGCTCGATGAGCAGTTCTTC. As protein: CASSQDWSGGLDEQFF.

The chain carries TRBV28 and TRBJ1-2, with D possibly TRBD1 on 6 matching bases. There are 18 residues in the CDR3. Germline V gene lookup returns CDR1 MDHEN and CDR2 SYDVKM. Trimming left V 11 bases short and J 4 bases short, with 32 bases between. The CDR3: CAALGGGTTLVRVYGYTF. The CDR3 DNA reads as TGTGCCGCACTGGGTGGGGGGACAACTCTGGTGCGGGTCTATGGCTACACCTTC.

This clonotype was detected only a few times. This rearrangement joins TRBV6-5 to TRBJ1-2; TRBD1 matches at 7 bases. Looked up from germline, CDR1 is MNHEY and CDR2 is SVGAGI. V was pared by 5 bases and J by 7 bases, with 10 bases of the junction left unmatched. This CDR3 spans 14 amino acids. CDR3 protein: CASSPPGQSGGYTF. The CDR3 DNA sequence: TGTGCCAGCAGTCCCCCGGGACAGAGCGGTGGCTACACCTTC.

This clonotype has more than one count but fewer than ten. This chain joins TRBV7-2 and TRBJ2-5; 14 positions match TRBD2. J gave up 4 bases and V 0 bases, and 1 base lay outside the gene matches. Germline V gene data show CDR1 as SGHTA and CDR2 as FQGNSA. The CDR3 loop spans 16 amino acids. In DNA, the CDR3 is TGTGCCAGCAGCTTAGCGGGACTAGCGGGGGTAGAGACCCAGTACTTC. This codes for CASSLAGLAGVETQYF.

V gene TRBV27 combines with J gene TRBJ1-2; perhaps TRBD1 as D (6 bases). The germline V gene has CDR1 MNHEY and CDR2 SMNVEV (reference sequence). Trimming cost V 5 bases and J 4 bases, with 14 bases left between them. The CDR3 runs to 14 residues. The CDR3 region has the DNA TGTGCCAGCAGTCCCCAACAGGGAGCCTATGGCTACACCTTC. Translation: CASSPQQGAYGYTF.

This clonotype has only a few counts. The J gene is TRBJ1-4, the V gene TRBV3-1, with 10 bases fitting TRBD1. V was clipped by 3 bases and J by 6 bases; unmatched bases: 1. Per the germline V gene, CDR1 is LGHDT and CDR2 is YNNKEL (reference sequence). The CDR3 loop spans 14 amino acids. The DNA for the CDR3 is TGTGCCAGCAGCCAGACAGGGGGCGATGAAAAACTGTTTTTT. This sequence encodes CASSQTGGDEKLFF.

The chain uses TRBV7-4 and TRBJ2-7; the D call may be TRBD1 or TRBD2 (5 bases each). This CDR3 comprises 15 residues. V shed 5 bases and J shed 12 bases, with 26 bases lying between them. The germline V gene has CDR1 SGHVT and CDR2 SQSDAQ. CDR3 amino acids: CASSPGRPPYLRSYF. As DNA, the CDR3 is TGTGCCAGCAGCCCGGGACGGCCACCATACCTACGTTCGTACTTC.